The 14 T cell receptor beta chains below come from one sample, sequenced in a study of radiotherapy plus CTLA-4 blockade in lung cancer. Sequencing used immunoSEQ multiplex PCR; TCRdb keeps in-frame clones, though not all of them. The table records fewer than 35,000 clones, 75% of them present only once. The specimen comprised peripheral blood, sampled from a patient treated with radiotherapy plus ipilimumab. The receptors here all came from a human donor with non-small cell lung cancer that progressed on radiotherapy plus ipilimumab.

The chain couples TRBV9 to TRBJ2-7; D is unresolved. The CDR3 sequence is 14 residues long. CDR1 and CDR2 (germline): SGDLS, YYNGEE. V lost 0 bases and J lost 2, with 9 bases in between. The CDR3 spells CASSVGPTPYEQYF. In DNA, the CDR3 is TGTGCCAGCAGCGTAGGACCTACCCCCTACGAGCAGTACTTC.

The chain uses TRBV5-8 and TRBJ1-5; a possible D gene is TRBD1 (5 bases). CDR3 length: 14 residues. V dropped 4 bases and J dropped 1 base, with 9 bases sitting between them. Looked up from germline, CDR1 is SGHTS and CDR2 is YDEGEE. This chain's CDR3 is CASSGARSNQPQHF. DNA of the CDR3: TGTGCCAGCAGCGGGGCCCGAAGCAATCAGCCCCAGCATTTT.

By sample share, this clone is hyperexpanded. The chain has TRBV27 and TRBJ2-7; no reliable D call. The CDR3 covers 15 residues. Germline CDR1 is MNHEY and CDR2 is SMNVEV (reference sequence). The ends were cut back, 0 bases at V and 2 bases at J, with 11 bases in the middle. The CDR3 reads CASSLSMGSPYEQYF. The CDR3 bases are TGTGCCAGCAGTTTATCGATGGGCAGTCCCTACGAGCAGTACTTC.

The chain combines TRBV27 with TRBJ1-2; no clear D. This CDR3 region has 13 residues. Trimming took off 7 bases at V and 4 bases at J, with 13 bases between the two ends. The germline V gene encodes CDR1 MNHEY and CDR2 SMNVEV (reference sequence). CDR3 protein: CASMRGGGYGYTF. The CDR3 nucleotides are TGTGCCAGCATGCGAGGTGGAGGCTATGGCTACACCTTC.

J is TRBJ1-1 and V is TRBV7-9; tentatively, D is TRBD1 (5 bases). V lost 5 bases to trimming and J lost 3 bases, with 16 bases between them. This CDR3 region has 15 residues. CDR1 and CDR2 (germline): SEHNR, FQNEAQ (reference sequence). CDR3: CASSPAGGGHTEAFF. In nucleotides, the CDR3 is TGTGCCAGCAGCCCAGCTGGGGGAGGTCACACTGAAGCTTTCTTT.

The chain recombines TRBV18 with TRBJ1-2; D perhaps matches TRBD1 (5 bases). Germline assignment: CDR1 KGHSH and CDR2 LQKENI. CDR3 size: 18 residues. Trimming took off 2 bases at V and 0 bases at J, with 19 bases between the two ends. Here the CDR3 DNA reads TGTGCCAGCTCACCAGTCGGTTCGCGGCAAGGGGCTAACTATGGCTACACCTTC. Translated, it gives CASSPVGSRQGANYGYTF.

The V and J genes are TRBV13 and TRBJ2-7; no clear D gene. This CDR3 spans 13 amino acids. Trimming left V 2 bases short and J 0 bases short, with 5 bases between. The V gene's germline CDR1 is PRHDT and CDR2 FYEKMQ (reference sequence). CDR3 in amino acids: CASSLSSSYEQYF. The CDR3 coding sequence is TGTGCCAGCAGCTTATCAAGCTCCTACGAGCAGTACTTC.

The rearrangement links TRBV9 to TRBJ2-1; the D gene is possibly TRBD2 (6 bases). Germline CDR1 reads SGDLS; CDR2 reads YYNGEE. There are 16 residues in the CDR3. V shed 3 bases and J shed 9 bases, with 22 bases lying between them. The CDR3 is CASSEAGLLFGGEQFF. The CDR3 nucleotides read TGTGCCAGCAGCGAGGCGGGGCTGCTTTTTGGGGGTGAGCAGTTCTTC.

Only a few counts were recorded for this clone. The chain combines TRBV5-1 with TRBJ1-1; D gene uncertain. Germline lookup yields CDR1 SGHRS and CDR2 YFSETQ. Trimming removed 4 bases at V and 1 base at J, with 11 bases between. The CDR3 sequence is 14 residues long. Here the CDR3 reads CASSPPGGNTEAFF. The CDR3 nucleotides are TGCGCCAGCAGCCCCCCCGGCGGGAACACTGAAGCTTTCTTT.

The chain uses TRBV28 and TRBJ1-2; tentatively, D is TRBD1 (5 bases). Trimming removed 2 bases from V and 3 bases from J, with 16 bases in between. The CDR3 contains 16 residues. CDR1 and CDR2 from the germline V gene are MDHEN and SYDVKM. As DNA, the CDR3 is TGTGCCAGCAGTTTAGGGGGAGTTTGGGGCGACTATGGCTACACCTTC. Translated, it gives CASSLGGVWGDYGYTF.

This clone is a singleton in its sample. This chain connects TRBV4-1 to TRBJ1-2; tentative D call: TRBD1 (5 bases). This CDR3 is built from 14 residues. Trimming took 0 bases from V and 5 from J, leaving 10 bases between them. In germline, CDR1 is MGHRA, CDR2 YSYEKL. For the CDR3, the DNA is TGCGCCAGCAGCCAAGAGGCAGGGAAATATGGCTACACCTTC. This sequence encodes CASSQEAGKYGYTF.

CDR3 in DNA: TGTGCCAGCAGTCCGACGTTGTCCGTACGTTACACCCAACCCCCCTACGAGCAGTACTTC. Protein: CASSPTLSVRYTQPPYEQYF. The chain recombines TRBV28 with TRBJ2-7; no clear D. The ends were cut back, 5 bases at V and 2 bases at J, with 31 bases in the middle. The CDR3 is made up of 20 amino acids. Germline V CDR1 and CDR2: MDHEN, SYDVKM.

This chain uses TRBV19 with TRBJ2-2; D is ambiguous. The CDR3 loop spans 15 amino acids. Deletions cut 2 bases from V and 1 base from J, with 8 bases between. Germline V gene data show CDR1 as LNHDA and CDR2 as SQIVND (reference sequence). CDR3 residues: CASSIPNRNTGELFF. The CDR3 DNA reads TGTGCCAGTAGTATACCCAACAGGAACACCGGGGAGCTGTTTTTT.

This clone was counted a few times. V is TRBV27 and J is TRBJ1-2; no reliable D call. Germline V gene sequence: CDR1 MNHEY, CDR2 SMNVEV (reference sequence). The CDR3 consists of 13 residues. The ends were cut back, 2 bases at V and 6 bases at J, with 10 bases in the middle. CDR3: CASSLSRVDGYTF. The CDR3 DNA follows: TGTGCCAGCAGTTTAAGTAGGGTTGATGGCTACACCTTC.